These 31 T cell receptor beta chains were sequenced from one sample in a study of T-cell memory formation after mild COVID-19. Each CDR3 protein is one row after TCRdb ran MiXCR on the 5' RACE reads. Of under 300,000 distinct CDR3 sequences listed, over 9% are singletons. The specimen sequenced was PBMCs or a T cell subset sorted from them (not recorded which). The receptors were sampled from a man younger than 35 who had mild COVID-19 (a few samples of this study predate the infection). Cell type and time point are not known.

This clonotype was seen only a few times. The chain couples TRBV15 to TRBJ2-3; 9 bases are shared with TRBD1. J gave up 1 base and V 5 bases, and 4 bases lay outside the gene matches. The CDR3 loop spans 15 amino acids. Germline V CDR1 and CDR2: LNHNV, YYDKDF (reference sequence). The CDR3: CATSPRTGGTDTQYF. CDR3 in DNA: TGTGCCACCAGCCCCCGGACAGGGGGCACAGATACGCAGTATTTT.

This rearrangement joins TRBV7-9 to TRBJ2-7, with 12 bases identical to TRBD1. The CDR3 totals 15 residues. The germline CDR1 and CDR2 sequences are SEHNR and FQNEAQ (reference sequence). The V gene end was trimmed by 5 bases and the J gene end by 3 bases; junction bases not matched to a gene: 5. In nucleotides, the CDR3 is TGTGCCAGCAGCCAGGGGGACAGGGGGCACTACGAGCAGTACTTC. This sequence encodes CASSQGDRGHYEQYF.

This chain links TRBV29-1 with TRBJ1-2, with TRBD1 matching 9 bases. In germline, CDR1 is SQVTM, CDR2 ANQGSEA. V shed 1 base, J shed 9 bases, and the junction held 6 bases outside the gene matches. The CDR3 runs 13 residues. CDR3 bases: TGCAGCGTTGAAGGGGACAGGGAAGGTAGCTACACCTTC. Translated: CSVEGDREGSYTF.

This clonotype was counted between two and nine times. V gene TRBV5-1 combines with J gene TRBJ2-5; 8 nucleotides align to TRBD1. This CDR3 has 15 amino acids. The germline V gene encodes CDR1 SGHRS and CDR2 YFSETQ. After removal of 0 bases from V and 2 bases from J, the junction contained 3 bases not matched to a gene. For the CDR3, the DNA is TGCGCCAGCAGCTTGGTACAGGGGGGACAAGAGACCCAGTACTTC. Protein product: CASSLVQGGQETQYF.

CDR3 amino acids: CASSDSVGGRETQYF. CDR3 DNA sequence: TGTGCCAGCAGTGATTCAGTGGGGGGTCGGGAGACCCAGTACTTC. The chain joins TRBV25-1 to TRBJ2-5, with a weak D call TRBD2 (6 bases). The V gene's germline CDR1 is MGHDK and CDR2 SYGVNS. Trimming removed 3 bases at V and 5 bases at J, with 16 bases between. The CDR3 is 15 amino acids.

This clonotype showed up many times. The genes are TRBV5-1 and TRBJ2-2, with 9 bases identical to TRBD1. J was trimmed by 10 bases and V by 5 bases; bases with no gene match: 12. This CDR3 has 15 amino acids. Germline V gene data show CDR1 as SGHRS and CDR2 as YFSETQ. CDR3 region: CASSDGTGRLTELFF. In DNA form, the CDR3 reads TGCGCCAGCAGTGACGGGACAGGGCGGCTGACGGAGCTGTTTTTT.

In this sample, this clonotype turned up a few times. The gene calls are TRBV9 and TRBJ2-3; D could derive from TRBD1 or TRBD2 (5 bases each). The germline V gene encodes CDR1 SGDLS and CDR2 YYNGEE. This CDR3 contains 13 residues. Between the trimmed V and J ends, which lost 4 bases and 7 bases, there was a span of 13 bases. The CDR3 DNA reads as TGTGCCAGCAGCCCCCGTGGGGGTAATACGCAGTATTTT. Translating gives CASSPRGGNTQYF.

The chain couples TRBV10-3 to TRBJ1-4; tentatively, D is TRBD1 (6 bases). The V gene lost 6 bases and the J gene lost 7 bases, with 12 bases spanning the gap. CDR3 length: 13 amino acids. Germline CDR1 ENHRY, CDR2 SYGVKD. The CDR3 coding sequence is TGTGCCATCAGAGAACCGGGGGCTGAAAAACTGTTTTTT. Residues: CAIREPGAEKLFF.

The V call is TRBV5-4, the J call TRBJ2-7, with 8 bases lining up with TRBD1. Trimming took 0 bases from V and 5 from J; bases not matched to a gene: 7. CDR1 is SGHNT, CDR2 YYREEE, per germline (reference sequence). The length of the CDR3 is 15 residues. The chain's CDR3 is CASSLAVRGRNEQYF. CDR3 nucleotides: TGTGCCAGCAGCTTGGCCGTCAGGGGGCGAAACGAGCAGTACTTC.

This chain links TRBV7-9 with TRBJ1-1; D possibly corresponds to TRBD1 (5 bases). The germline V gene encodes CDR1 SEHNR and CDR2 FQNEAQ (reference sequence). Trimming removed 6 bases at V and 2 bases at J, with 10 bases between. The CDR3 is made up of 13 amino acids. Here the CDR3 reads CASSEGPNTEAFF. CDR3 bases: TGTGCCAGCAGTGAGGGGCCTAACACTGAAGCTTTCTTT.

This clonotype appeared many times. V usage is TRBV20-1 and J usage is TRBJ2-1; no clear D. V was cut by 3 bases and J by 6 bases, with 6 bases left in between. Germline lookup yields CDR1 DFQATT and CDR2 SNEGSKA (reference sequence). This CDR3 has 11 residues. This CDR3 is CSASFGNEQFF. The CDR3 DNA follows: TGCAGTGCTAGCTTCGGCAATGAGCAGTTCTTC.

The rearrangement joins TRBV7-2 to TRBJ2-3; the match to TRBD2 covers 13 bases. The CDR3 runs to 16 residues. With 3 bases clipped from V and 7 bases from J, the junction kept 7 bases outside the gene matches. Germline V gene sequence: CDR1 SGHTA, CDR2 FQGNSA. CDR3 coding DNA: TGTGCCAGCAGCTTCGTACTAGCGGGGGGGCCGTATACGCAGTATTTT. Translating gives CASSFVLAGGPYTQYF.

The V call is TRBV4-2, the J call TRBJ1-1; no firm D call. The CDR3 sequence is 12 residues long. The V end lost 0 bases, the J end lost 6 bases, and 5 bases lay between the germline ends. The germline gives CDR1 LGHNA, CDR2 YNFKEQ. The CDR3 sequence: CASSQDGAEAFF. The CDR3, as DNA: TGTGCCAGCAGCCAAGACGGGGCTGAAGCTTTCTTT.

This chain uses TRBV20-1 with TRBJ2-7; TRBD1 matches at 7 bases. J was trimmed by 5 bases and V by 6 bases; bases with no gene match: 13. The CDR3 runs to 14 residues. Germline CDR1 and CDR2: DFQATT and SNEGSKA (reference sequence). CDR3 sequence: CSADSDRPTDEQYF. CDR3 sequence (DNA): TGCAGTGCAGACTCGGACAGGCCTACAGACGAGCAGTACTTC.

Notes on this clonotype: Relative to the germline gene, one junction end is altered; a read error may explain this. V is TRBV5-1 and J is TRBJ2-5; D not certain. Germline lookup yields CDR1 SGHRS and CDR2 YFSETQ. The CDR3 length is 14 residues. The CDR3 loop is CASSLNNPSENQYF. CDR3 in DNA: TGCGCCAGCAGCTTGAACAACCCGAGTGAGAACCAGTACTTC.

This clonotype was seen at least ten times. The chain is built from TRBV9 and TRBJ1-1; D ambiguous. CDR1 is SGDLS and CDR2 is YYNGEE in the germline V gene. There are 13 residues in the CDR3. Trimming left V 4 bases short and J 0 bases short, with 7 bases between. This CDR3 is CASSPHLNTEAFF. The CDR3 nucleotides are TGTGCCAGCAGCCCCCATTTGAACACTGAAGCTTTCTTT. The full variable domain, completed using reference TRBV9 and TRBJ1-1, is DSGVTQTPKHLITATGQRVTLRCSPRSGDLSVYWYQQSLDQGLQFLIQYYNGEERAKGNILERFSAQQFPDLHSELNLSSLELGDSALYFCASSPHLNTEAFFGQGTRLTVV.

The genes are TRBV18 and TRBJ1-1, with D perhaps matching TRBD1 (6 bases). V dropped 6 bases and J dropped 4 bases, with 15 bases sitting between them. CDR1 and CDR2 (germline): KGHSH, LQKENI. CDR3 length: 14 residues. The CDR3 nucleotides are TGTGCCAGCTCGAACCAGACAGGACGCACTGAAGCTTTCTTT. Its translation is CASSNQTGRTEAFF.

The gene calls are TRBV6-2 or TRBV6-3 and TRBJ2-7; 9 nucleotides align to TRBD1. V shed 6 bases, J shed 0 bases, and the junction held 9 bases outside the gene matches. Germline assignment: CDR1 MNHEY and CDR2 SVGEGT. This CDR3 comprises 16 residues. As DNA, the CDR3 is TGTGCCAGCAGCAGACAGGGGGGCGTCAACTCCTACGAGCAGTACTTC. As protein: CASSRQGGVNSYEQYF.

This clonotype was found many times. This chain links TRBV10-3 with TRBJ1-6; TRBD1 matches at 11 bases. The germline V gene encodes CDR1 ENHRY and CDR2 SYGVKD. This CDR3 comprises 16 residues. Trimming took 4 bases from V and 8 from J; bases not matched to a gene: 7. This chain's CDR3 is CAISGQADRGHSPLHF. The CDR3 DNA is TGTGCCATCAGTGGACAAGCGGACAGGGGGCATTCACCCCTCCACTTT.

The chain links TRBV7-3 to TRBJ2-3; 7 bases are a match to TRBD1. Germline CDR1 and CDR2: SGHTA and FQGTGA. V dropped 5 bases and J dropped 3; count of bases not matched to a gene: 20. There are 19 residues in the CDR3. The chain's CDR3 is CASSPWGTAGTGRTDTQYF. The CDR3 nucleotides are TGTGCCAGCAGCCCCTGGGGGACAGCAGGAACCGGTCGTACAGATACGCAGTATTTT.

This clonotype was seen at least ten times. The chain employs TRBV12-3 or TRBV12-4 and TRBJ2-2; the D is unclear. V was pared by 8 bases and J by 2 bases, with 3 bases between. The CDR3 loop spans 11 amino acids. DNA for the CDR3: TGTGCCAGCGGTAACACCGGGGAGCTGTTTTTT. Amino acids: CASGNTGELFF.

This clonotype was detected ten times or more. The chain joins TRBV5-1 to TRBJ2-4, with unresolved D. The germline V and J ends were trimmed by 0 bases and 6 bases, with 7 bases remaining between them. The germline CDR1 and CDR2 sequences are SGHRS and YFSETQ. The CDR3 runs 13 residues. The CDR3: CASSLGWGNIQYF. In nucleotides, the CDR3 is TGCGCCAGCAGCTTGGGTTGGGGAAACATTCAGTACTTC.

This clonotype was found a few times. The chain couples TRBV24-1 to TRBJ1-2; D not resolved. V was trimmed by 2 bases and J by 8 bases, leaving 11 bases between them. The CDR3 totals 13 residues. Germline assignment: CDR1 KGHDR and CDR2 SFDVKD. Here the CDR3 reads CATSDSWGNGYTF. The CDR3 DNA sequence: TGTGCCACCAGTGATTCGTGGGGAAACGGCTACACCTTC.

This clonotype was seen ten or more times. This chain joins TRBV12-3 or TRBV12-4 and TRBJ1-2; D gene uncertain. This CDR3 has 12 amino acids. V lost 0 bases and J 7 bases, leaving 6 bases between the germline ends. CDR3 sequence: CASSLAGLGYTF. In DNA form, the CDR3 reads TGTGCCAGCAGTTTAGCTGGGCTTGGCTACACCTTC.

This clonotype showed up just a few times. The CDR3 nucleotides read TGTGCCACCAGTGATTCGGCCGGCTATGGCTACACCTTC. This gives the protein CATSDSAGYGYTF. The J gene is TRBJ1-2, the V gene TRBV24-1; D remains ambiguous. The germline CDR1 and CDR2 sequences are KGHDR and SFDVKD. The CDR3 loop spans 13 amino acids. The V and J ends lost 2 bases and 4 bases respectively, with 7 bases between them.

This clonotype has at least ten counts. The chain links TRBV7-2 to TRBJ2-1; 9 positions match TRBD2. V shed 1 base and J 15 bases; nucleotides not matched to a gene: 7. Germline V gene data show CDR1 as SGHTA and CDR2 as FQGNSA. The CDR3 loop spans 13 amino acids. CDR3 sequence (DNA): TGTGCCAGCAGCTTAGACCGCGGGGGGGGCCTGTTCTTC. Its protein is CASSLDRGGGLFF.

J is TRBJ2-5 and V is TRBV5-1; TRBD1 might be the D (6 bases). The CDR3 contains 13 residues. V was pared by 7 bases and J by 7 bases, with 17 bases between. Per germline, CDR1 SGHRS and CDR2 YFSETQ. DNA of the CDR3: TGCGCCAGCGGACAGAACTTTGTGCGGACCCAGTACTTC. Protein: CASGQNFVRTQYF.

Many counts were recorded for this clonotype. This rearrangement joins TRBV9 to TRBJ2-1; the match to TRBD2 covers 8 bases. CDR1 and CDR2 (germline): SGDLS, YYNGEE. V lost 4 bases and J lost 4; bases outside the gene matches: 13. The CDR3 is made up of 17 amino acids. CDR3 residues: CASSPGAASGSYNEQFF. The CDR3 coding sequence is TGTGCCAGCAGCCCTGGGGCGGCTAGCGGGTCTTACAATGAGCAGTTCTTC.

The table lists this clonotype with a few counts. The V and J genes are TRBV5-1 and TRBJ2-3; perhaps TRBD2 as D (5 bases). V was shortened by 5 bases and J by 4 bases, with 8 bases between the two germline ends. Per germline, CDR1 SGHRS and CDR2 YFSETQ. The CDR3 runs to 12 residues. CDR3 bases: TGCGCCAGCAGGCTAGCTGCAGATACGCAGTATTTT. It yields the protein CASRLAADTQYF.

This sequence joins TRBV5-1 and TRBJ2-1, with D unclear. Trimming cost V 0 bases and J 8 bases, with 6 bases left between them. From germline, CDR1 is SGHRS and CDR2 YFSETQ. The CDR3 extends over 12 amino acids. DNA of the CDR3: TGCGCCAGCAGCTTGGTTGTGTATGAGCAGTTCTTC. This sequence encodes CASSLVVYEQFF.

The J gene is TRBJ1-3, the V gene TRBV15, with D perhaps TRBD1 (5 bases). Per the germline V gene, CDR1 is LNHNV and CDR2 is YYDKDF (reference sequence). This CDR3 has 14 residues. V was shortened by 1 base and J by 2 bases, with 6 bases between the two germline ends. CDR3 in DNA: TGTGCCACCAGCAGAGGGGACGCTGGAAACACCATATATTTT. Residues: CATSRGDAGNTIYF.